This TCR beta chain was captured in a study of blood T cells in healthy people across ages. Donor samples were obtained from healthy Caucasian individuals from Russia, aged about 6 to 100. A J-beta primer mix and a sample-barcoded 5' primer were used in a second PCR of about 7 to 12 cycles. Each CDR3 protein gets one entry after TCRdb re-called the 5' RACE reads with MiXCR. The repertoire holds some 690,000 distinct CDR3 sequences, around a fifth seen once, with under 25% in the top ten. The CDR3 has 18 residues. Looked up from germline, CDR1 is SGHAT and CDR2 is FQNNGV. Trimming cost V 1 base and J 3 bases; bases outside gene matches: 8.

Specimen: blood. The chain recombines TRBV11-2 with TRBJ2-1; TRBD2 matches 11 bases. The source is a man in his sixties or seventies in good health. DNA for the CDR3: TGTGCCAGCAGCTTAGTCGATTTGGGACTAGCGGACTACAATGAGCAGTTCTTC. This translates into CASSLVDLGLADYNEQFF.